A single sample gave rise to the 5 T cell receptor beta chains below, sequenced in a study of T cells in Graves' hyperthyroidism and ophthalmopathy (dated by TCRdb to about 2019). The library was built by means of multiplex PCR. This sample was sequenced with an Illumina HiSeq 2000. The TCR beta CDR3 regions were amplified from the RNA transcripts. For the first round of RT-PCR on the TCR CDR3, the HTBI primer set was used together with the Qiagen OneStep RT-PCR kit. The public sequencing data were trimmed at Q25 with fastp and processed into clonotypes with MiXCR by TCRdb, which kept only in-frame beta chains. Rows with one shared CDR3 protein collapse into an entry with the most common genes and DNA. The sample contains some 600,000 distinct CDR3 sequences, 11% to 15% of them found a single time. 5.8% of the sample rests with the top ten. Sequenced: blood. The receptor set was obtained from a woman aged 30 to 39 with Graves' hyperthyroidism that later progressed to Graves' ophthalmopathy.

This clonotype was observed a few times. The rearrangement links TRBV28 to TRBJ1-5; D gene ambiguous. The CDR3 length is 11 residues. CDR1 and CDR2 (germline): MDHEN, SYDVKM. Trimming pared 7 bases from V and 4 bases from J, leaving 5 bases between. Here the CDR3 DNA reads TGTGCCAGCAACGCTAATCAGCCCCAGCATTTT. The encoded protein is CASNANQPQHF.

This clonotype has ten or more counts. The CDR3 protein is CASSKQETQYF. CDR3 coding DNA: TGTGCCAGCAGTAAACAAGAGACCCAGTACTTC. The rearrangement joins TRBV11-2 to TRBJ2-5; D uncertain. The V gene's germline CDR1 is SGHAT and CDR2 FQNNGV. Trimming removed 6 bases at V and 2 bases at J, with 4 bases between. This CDR3 has 11 residues.

This clonotype occurred many times. The rearrangement joins TRBV27 to TRBJ2-1; possibly TRBD2 for D (7 bases). This CDR3 is 16 amino acids long. Germline-derived CDR1 and CDR2 are MNHEY and SMNVEV (reference sequence). V was pared by 3 bases and J by 9 bases, with 21 bases between. The CDR3 coding sequence is TGTGCCAGCAGTTTTAAGGGGGGGCGTTCTGTCCTTGAGCAGTTCTTC. It encodes CASSFKGGRSVLEQFF.

This clonotype was counted ten times or more. The chain links TRBV20-1 to TRBJ2-1; 9 positions agree with TRBD2. Trimming removed 6 bases from V and 3 bases from J; junction bases left unmatched: 6. The CDR3 consists of 14 residues. Germline CDR1 is DFQATT and CDR2 is SNEGSKA (reference sequence). The CDR3 nucleotides read TGCAGTGCCCAGGTTAGCGGGAGCTACAATGAGCAGTTCTTC. The encoded protein is CSAQVSGSYNEQFF.

This clonotype was observed many times. The J gene is TRBJ2-5, the V gene TRBV12-3 or TRBV12-4; no clear D gene. Trimming removed 3 bases at V and 4 bases at J, with 9 bases between. The CDR3 runs to 13 residues. CDR3 loop: CASSFVRGETQYF. The CDR3 coding sequence is TGTGCCAGCAGTTTTGTGAGAGGAGAGACCCAGTACTTC.